One sample yielded the 27 T cell receptor beta chains listed below, sequenced in a study of low-dose radiotherapy and immunotherapy resistance in tumors. The time point was: before trial treatment. Covering alpha and beta chains, TRAV- and TRBV-specific primers were used for the first-strand cDNA. Over around 19 PCR cycles, TCRs were amplified from a constant-region primer and V-primer adapter. TCRdb reanalysed the reads using MiXCR and keeps one entry per CDR3 protein. The sample has under 90,000 distinct CDR3 sequences, more than 25% seen once. Sequences were derived from PBMCs, sampled before treatment. Every receptor here comes from a female donor with ovarian cancer.

This clonotype occurred many times. The V call is TRBV7-2, the J call TRBJ1-2, with D maybe TRBD1 (5 bases). The V end was cut by 3 bases, the J end by 1 base, with 9 bases between. The germline gives CDR1 SGHTA, CDR2 FQGNSA. This CDR3 region has 14 residues. The CDR3 DNA reads as TGTGCCAGCAGCTTCGGGGGAAATAACTATGGCTACACCTTC. Amino acid sequence: CASSFGGNNYGYTF.

In this sample, this clonotype turned up a few times. J is TRBJ2-2 and V is TRBV12-3 or TRBV12-4; 7 nucleotides align to TRBD2. The CDR3 covers 17 residues. After removal of 5 bases from V and 4 bases from J, the junction contained 13 bases not matched to a gene. CDR3: CASSILLAGGVTGELFF. CDR3 in DNA: TGTGCCAGCAGTATCCTACTAGCTGGGGGGGTCACCGGGGAGCTGTTTTTT.

This clonotype was recorded a few times. The chain links TRBV5-1 to TRBJ1-2; D is uncertain. V was pared by 4 bases and J by 5 bases, with 12 bases between. The CDR3 runs to 13 residues. Germline loops: CDR1 SGHRS, CDR2 YFSETQ. The CDR3 bases are TGCGCCAGCAGCCCGGGGTCGGAATATGGCTACACCTTC. This sequence encodes CASSPGSEYGYTF. The full variable domain, its missing parts supplied by reference TRBV5-1 and TRBJ1-2, is KAGVTQTPRYLIKTRGQQVTLSCSPISGHRSVSWYQQTPGQGLQFLFEYFSETQRNKGNFPGRFSGRQFSNSRSEMNVSTLELGDSALYLCASSPGSEYGYTFGSGTRLTVV.

This clonotype showed up many times. The genes are TRBV2 and TRBJ1-1; D call uncertain. The V end was cut by 1 base, the J end by 0 bases, with 9 bases between. The CDR3 loop spans 15 amino acids. The germline CDR1 and CDR2 sequences are SNHLY and FYNNEI. The CDR3 region is CASSEDRQLNTEAFF. The CDR3 region has the DNA TGTGCCAGCAGTGAAGACAGACAACTGAACACTGAAGCTTTCTTT.

The table lists this clonotype with a few counts. V gene TRBV28 combines with J gene TRBJ1-5, with 7 bases lining up with TRBD1. Trimming at V came to 6 bases and at J to 7 bases, leaving 12 bases not matched to a gene. Germline V CDR1 and CDR2: MDHEN, SYDVKM. The CDR3 covers 15 residues. The CDR3 sequence is CASSLLQGTKQPQHF. The CDR3 DNA reads TGTGCCAGCAGCCTCTTACAGGGGACTAAGCAGCCCCAGCATTTT.

The table lists this clonotype with a few counts. V usage is TRBV7-9 and J usage is TRBJ2-3; 8 bases fit TRBD2. The CDR3 extends over 20 amino acids. Germline CDR1 reads SEHNR; CDR2 reads FQNEAQ (reference sequence). The J segment lost 2 bases and the V segment lost 3 bases, leaving 19 bases of the junction unmatched. In DNA, the CDR3 is TGTGCCAGCAGCTTCCTTCGGAGAGCGGGAGACCGGTTGTTCACAGATACGCAGTATTTT. It is translated as CASSFLRRAGDRLFTDTQYF.

This clonotype was counted at least ten times. The chain joins TRBV18 to TRBJ1-4; 8 bases agree with TRBD1. The CDR3 consists of 15 residues. The V gene end was trimmed by 4 bases and the J gene end by 7 bases; junction bases not matched to a gene: 8. CDR1 is KGHSH and CDR2 is LQKENI in the germline V gene. The CDR3 region has the DNA TGTGCCAGCTCACTCCAGGGGGCAGGAGGTGAAAAACTGTTTTTT. It is translated as CASSLQGAGGEKLFF.

The CDR3 protein is CASSPGGLLYTGELFF. The CDR3, as DNA: TGTGCCAGCAGCCCAGGGGGCCTACTCTACACCGGGGAGCTGTTTTTT. This chain connects TRBV5-4 to TRBJ2-2, with 8 bases that match TRBD1. This CDR3 is built from 16 residues. V gave up 4 bases and J gave up 3 bases; unmatched junction bases: 8. The V gene's germline CDR1 is SGHNT and CDR2 YYREEE (reference sequence).

The table lists this clonotype with many counts. The chain uses TRBV7-2 and TRBJ1-3; D may be TRBD1 (5 bases). V was clipped by 5 bases and J by 4 bases, with 15 bases between them. The CDR3 is 15 residues long. Per the germline V gene, CDR1 is SGHTA and CDR2 is FQGNSA. Here the CDR3 DNA reads TGTGCCAGCAGCCCCAGGGAGGTGGGAGGAAACACCATATATTTT. Its translation is CASSPREVGGNTIYF.

This clonotype was found many times. The rearrangement uses TRBV23-1 and TRBJ1-5; possible D gene TRBD1, 6 bases. TRBV23-1 is an ORF; its function is uncertain. Trimming shortened V by 7 bases and J by 4 bases, and 20 bases separated the two germline ends. The CDR3 spans 16 residues. Here the CDR3 reads CASTLPLTGTNQPQHF. DNA of the CDR3: TGCGCCAGCACCCTCCCATTAACAGGGACAAATCAGCCCCAGCATTTT.

This clonotype was seen repeatedly, ten times or more. V gene TRBV28 combines with J gene TRBJ2-7; 8 bases map to TRBD1. Germline V gene sequence: CDR1 MDHEN, CDR2 SYDVKM. This CDR3 comprises 12 residues. V lost 8 bases to trimming and J lost 3 bases; unmatched junction nucleotides: 3. The CDR3, as DNA: TGTGCCAGCCGACAGGGGATCTACGAGCAGTACTTC. It yields the protein CASRQGIYEQYF.

In its sample, this clonotype was seen a few times. The J gene is TRBJ1-1, the V gene TRBV5-5; TRBD1 is a possible D gene (5 bases). Trimming removed 2 bases from V and 4 bases from J, with 12 bases in between. CDR1 and CDR2 (germline): SGHKS, YYEKEE (reference sequence). The CDR3 runs 14 residues. CDR3 sequence: CASSFSQGLTEAFF. In nucleotides, the CDR3 is TGTGCCAGCAGCTTCTCCCAGGGACTCACTGAAGCTTTCTTT.

Ten or more counts support this clonotype. The genes are TRBV25-1 and TRBJ1-5; D possibly corresponds to TRBD1 (5 bases). The CDR3 has 14 residues. V was shortened by 1 base and J by 3 bases, with 7 bases between the two germline ends. Germline lookup yields CDR1 MGHDK and CDR2 SYGVNS. The CDR3 region has the DNA TGTGCCAGCAGTGAATCAGGGTCCAATCAGCCCCAGCATTTT. It is translated as CASSESGSNQPQHF.

On this clonotype itself: This likely stems from a read error, as it lies one base from a far larger clone. J is TRBJ2-1 and V is TRBV2; a possible D gene is TRBD1 (5 bases). This CDR3 region has 15 residues. Trimming took 2 bases from V and 10 from J, leaving 18 bases between them. The germline V gene has CDR1 SNHLY and CDR2 FYNNEI. This CDR3 is CASSERGMPSYEQFF. CDR3 nucleotides: TGTGCCAGCAGTGAAAGGGGTATGCCCTCCTACGAGCAGTTCTTC.

In this sample, this clonotype turned up many times. V and J are TRBV15 and TRBJ2-2; 7 bases agree with TRBD2. V was pared by 0 bases and J by 9 bases, with 7 bases of the junction left unmatched. CDR3 size: 15 residues. Germline CDR1 and CDR2: LNHNV and YYDKDF (reference sequence). CDR3 DNA sequence: TGTGCCACCAGCAGAGATATCGGAGCGGGGAGGGAGCTGTTTTTT. It codes for CATSRDIGAGRELFF.

Ten or more counts support this clonotype. J is TRBJ1-4 and V is TRBV30; TRBD1 aligns across 7 bases. CDR3 size: 15 residues. The junction had 7 bases not matched to a gene; V was cut back by 2 bases and J by 4 bases. CDR1 and CDR2 (germline): GTSNPN, SVGIG (reference sequence). CDR3 region: CAWSSRTGYNEKLFF. For the CDR3, the DNA is TGTGCCTGGAGTTCTCGGACAGGCTATAATGAAAAACTGTTTTTT.

This clonotype was counted at least ten times. The chain has TRBV9 and TRBJ2-7, with D uncertain. Germline V gene data show CDR1 as SGDLS and CDR2 as YYNGEE. V shed 3 bases and J shed 6 bases, with 16 bases lying between them. The CDR3 is 14 residues long. The CDR3 nucleotides read TGTGCCAGCAGCGGTGACCCATGGCCCGGCGAGCAGTACTTC. It codes for CASSGDPWPGEQYF.

In its sample, this clonotype was seen many times. The rearrangement uses TRBV29-1 and TRBJ2-3; 8 bases agree with TRBD2. After removal of 4 bases from V and 0 bases from J, the junction contained 9 bases not matched to a gene. This CDR3 comprises 16 residues. From germline, CDR1 is SQVTM and CDR2 ANQGSEA. The CDR3 is CSVAGASGGSTDTQYF. CDR3 bases: TGCAGCGTTGCGGGCGCCAGCGGGGGCAGCACAGATACGCAGTATTTT.

About this clonotype itself: It is likely a read error, because the conserved phenylalanine at the end of the CDR3 is missing. V and J are TRBV5-1 and TRBJ1-2; 12 nucleotides match TRBD1. V shed 0 bases and J 8 bases; nucleotides not matched to a gene: 14. The CDR3 contains 18 residues. CDR1 and CDR2 (germline): SGHRS, YFSETQ. The CDR3 nucleotides read TGCGCCAGCAGCTTGGACTCCCGCTTGGGGACAGGGGGCAAAGGCTACACCTCC. Its protein product is CASSLDSRLGTGGKGYTS.

The chain employs TRBV14 and TRBJ2-7; 11 nucleotides match TRBD1. Per germline, CDR1 SGHDN and CDR2 FVKESK. CDR3 length: 21 amino acids. The V gene end was trimmed by 4 bases and the J gene end by 3 bases; junction bases not matched to a gene: 23. The DNA of the CDR3 is TGTGCCAGCAGCCCAACTCCGGGACAGGGGGGGAGAACTGAAGCCAACTACGAGCAGTACTTC. Its protein product is CASSPTPGQGGRTEANYEQYF.

This clonotype was counted at least ten times. The chain joins TRBV4-2 to TRBJ2-3; 7 bases line up with TRBD2. J was trimmed by 6 bases and V by 4 bases; bases with no gene match: 13. Germline V CDR1 and CDR2: LGHNA, YNFKEQ. The CDR3 runs to 16 residues. CDR3 coding DNA: TGTGCCAGCAGCCCCCGTCGGGGCGGGAGTAGGGATACGCAGTATTTT. It specifies CASSPRRGGSRDTQYF.

Concerning this clonotype: This likely reflects a read error, since a far larger clone is one base away. V is TRBV13 and J is TRBJ2-7; TRBD1 matches at 9 bases. The CDR3 covers 14 residues. Germline V gene data show CDR1 as PRHDT and CDR2 as FYEKMQ (reference sequence). The V segment lost 5 bases and the J segment 7 bases; nucleotides outside the gene matches: 9. CDR3 nucleotides: TGTGCCAGCAGCCCACAGGGGGCTAGGCGTGAGCAGTACTTC. Translated, it gives CASSPQGARREQYF.

The chain links TRBV7-8 to TRBJ2-5, with D possibly TRBD1 on 5 matching bases. The length of the CDR3 is 14 residues. Germline V CDR1 and CDR2: SGHVS, FQNEAQ. Trimming stripped 7 bases from V and 1 base from J, with 13 bases between. CDR3 protein: CASTNDGAQETQYF. CDR3 DNA: TGTGCCAGCACCAACGATGGGGCCCAAGAGACCCAGTACTTC.

This clonotype was detected only a few times. The V gene is TRBV28, the J gene TRBJ1-1, with a possible D match to TRBD1 (6 bases). Trimming took 6 bases from V and 0 from J, leaving 11 bases between them. Germline loops: CDR1 MDHEN, CDR2 SYDVKM. The length of the CDR3 is 14 residues. DNA for the CDR3: TGTGCCAGCAGGGGGGACACCTTGAACACTGAAGCTTTCTTT. Amino acid sequence: CASRGDTLNTEAFF.

This clonotype has more than one count but fewer than ten. The V call is TRBV29-1, the J call TRBJ2-1, with D uncertain. The germline CDR1 and CDR2 sequences are SQVTM and ANQGSEA. Trimming removed 4 bases from V and 4 bases from J, with 5 bases in between. The CDR3 runs to 11 residues. CDR3 protein: CSVVVYNEQFF. CDR3 DNA: TGCAGCGTTGTAGTTTACAATGAGCAGTTCTTC.

This clonotype was counted between two and nine times. This may be a read error, as it is one base from a much larger clone. The chain links TRBV27 to TRBJ1-1, with D perhaps TRBD1 (5 bases). Germline CDR1 and CDR2: MNHEY and SMNVEV (reference sequence). This CDR3 is built from 14 residues. With 5 bases removed from V and 1 base from J, the gap between germline ends came to 11 bases. DNA for the CDR3: TGTGCCAGCAGTCCGGCAGGGAGGAACACTGAAGCTTTCTTT. This sequence encodes CASSPAGRNTEAFF.

This clonotype was picked up many times. The J gene is TRBJ1-1, the V gene TRBV7-9; 7 nucleotides agree with TRBD1. The V gene end was trimmed by 7 bases and the J gene end by 0 bases; junction bases not matched to a gene: 11. The CDR3 contains 16 residues. Germline CDR1 and CDR2: SEHNR and FQNEAQ (reference sequence). Written as DNA, the CDR3 is TGTGCCAGCAACCTACCGACAGGGCCTTTGAACACTGAAGCTTTCTTT. Amino acids: CASNLPTGPLNTEAFF.